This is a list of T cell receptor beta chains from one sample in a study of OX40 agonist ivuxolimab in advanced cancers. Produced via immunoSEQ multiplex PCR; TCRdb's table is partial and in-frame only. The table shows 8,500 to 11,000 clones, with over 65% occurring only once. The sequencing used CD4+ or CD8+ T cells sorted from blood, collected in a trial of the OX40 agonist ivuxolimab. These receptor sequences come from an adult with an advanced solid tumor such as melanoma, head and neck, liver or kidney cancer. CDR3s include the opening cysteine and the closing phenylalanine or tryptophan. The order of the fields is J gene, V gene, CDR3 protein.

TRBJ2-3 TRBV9 CASSPSSGSDDTQYF
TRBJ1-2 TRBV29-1 CSVEYPDRAYYGYTF
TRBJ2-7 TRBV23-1 CASSQSPRDRGYEQYF
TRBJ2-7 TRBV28 CASSLKIGDRDSYEQYF
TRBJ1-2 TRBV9 CASSAEGARSRGYTF
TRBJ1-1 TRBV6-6 CASSYSQVMNTEAFF
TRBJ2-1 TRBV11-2 CASRLSGEQFF
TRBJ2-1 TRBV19 CASSRGNEQFF
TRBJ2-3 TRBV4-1 CASSQDDEGTADTQYF
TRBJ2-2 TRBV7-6 CASSLGAGAGGELFF
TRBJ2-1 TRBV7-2 CAQSWGNEQFF
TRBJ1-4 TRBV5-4 CASSTQVGASNEKLFF
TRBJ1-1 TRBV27 CASSFVAYTEAFF
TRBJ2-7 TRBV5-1 CASSLAAGTVYEQYF
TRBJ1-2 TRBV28 CASSWGYGYTF
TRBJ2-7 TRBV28 CASSLSGRAWEQYF
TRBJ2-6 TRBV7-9 CASSQQGIGANVLTF
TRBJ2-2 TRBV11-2 CASSLVQHTGELFF
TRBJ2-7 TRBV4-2 CASSPPEGVYEQYF
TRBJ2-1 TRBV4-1 CASSHELAAEQFF
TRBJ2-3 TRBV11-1 CASSLESITDTQYF
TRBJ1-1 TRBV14 CASSPGTKNTEAFF
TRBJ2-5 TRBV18 CASSSRVARETQYF
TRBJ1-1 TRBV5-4 CASSRPGTGFEAFF
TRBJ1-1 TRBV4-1 CASSQEWGKGTEAFF
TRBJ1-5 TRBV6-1 CASSENGPTGPQHF
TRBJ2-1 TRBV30 CASTPGSKDVQGSYNEQFF
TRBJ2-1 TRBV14 CASSQGVAGSYNEQFF
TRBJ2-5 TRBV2 CASSEGRGARETQYF
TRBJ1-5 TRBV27 CASSLQGSNQPQHF
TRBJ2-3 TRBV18 CASSPEPPDTQYF
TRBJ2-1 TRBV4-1 CASSQDVPGTAGNEQFF
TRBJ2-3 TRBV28 CASSFLGLAGGDTQYF
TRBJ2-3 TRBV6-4 CASSEGLAGTDTQYF
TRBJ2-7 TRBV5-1 CASSLKGGSSYEQYF
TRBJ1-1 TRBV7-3 CASSLMRGLNTEAFF
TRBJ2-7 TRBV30 CAWSRTDYEQYF
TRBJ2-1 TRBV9 CASSVEREGLNEQFF
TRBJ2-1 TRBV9 CASSDGQGIDEQFF
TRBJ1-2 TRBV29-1 CSARGGLDRAYGYTF
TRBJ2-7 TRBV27 CASSFQVSYEQYF
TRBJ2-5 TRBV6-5 CASSGTSGTPWTQYF
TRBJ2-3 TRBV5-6 CASSSDTERRDTQYF
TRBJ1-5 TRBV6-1 CASRWSGDSNQPQHF
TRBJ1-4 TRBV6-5 CASSTGEKLFF
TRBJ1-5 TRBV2 CASTEHGTGARGQPQHF
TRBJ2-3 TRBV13 CASSLRGSISDTQYF
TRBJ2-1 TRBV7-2 CASSALRTDYNEQFF
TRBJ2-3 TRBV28 CASSLGRVPTDTQYF
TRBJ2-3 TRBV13 CASSLGGRGSNTQYF
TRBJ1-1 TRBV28 CASRDTTTLNTEAFF
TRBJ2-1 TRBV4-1 CASSRDRLHNEQFF
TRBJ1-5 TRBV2 CASSGLAQHF
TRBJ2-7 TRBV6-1 CASSGGTLSSYEQYF
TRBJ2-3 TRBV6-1 CASSDSERETDTQYF